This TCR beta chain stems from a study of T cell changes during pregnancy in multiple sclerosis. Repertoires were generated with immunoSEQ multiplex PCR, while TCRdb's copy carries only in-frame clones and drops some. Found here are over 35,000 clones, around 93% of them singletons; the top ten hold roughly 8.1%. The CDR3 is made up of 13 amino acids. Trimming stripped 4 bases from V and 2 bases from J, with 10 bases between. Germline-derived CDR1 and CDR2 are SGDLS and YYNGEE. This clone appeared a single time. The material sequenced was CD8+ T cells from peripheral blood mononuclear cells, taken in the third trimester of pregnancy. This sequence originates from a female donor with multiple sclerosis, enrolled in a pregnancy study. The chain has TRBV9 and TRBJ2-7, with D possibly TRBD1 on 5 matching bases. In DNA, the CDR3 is TGTGCCAGCAGCTCCCAGGACACCTACGAGCAGTACTTC. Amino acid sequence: CASSSQDTYEQYF.